What follows is one T cell receptor beta chain and its context. Trimming removed 2 bases at V and 4 bases at J, with 15 bases between. CDR1 is MNHEY and CDR2 is SMNVEV in the germline V gene (reference sequence). This CDR3 is 16 amino acids long. This specimen belongs to a study of blood T cell repertoires in COVID-19. Study at large: Acute and convalescent COVID-19 specimens originated in the United States, Italy and Spain. The cDNA or gDNA used as material had been derived from T cells, B-cell-depleted T cells, or PBMCs.

How the authors handled the data: Amplification of reference gene primers was used by the study to estimate nucleated cell counts. Assay: immunoSEQ multiplex PCR; the TCRdb copy retains only in-frame clones and omits some. D and trimming were read from the DNA, whereas the V and J calls and clone size are those reported in that table. The sample has about 120,000 clones; just under 90% are singletons. The specimen was peripheral blood. The sequence was collected from a woman in her fifties or sixties with acute or convalescent COVID-19. The chain joins TRBV27 to TRBJ2-1; D is possibly TRBD1 (6 bases). The CDR3, as DNA: TGTGCCAGCAGTTTAAGAGCCCCGGGACAATACAATGAGCAGTTCTTC. Translating it yields CASSLRAPGQYNEQFF.